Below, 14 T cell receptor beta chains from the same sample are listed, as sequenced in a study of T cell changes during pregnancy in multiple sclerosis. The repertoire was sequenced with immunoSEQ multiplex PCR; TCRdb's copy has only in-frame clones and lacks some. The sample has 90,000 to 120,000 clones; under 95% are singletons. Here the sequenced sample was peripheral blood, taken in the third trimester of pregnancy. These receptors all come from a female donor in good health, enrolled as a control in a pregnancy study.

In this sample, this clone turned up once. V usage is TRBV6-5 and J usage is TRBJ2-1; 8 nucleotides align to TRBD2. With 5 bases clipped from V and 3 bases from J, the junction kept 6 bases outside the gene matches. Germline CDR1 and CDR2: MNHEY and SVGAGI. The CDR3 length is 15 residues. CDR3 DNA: TGTGCCAGCAGTCTTTCCGGGACTAGCTACAATGAGCAGTTCTTC. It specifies CASSLSGTSYNEQFF.

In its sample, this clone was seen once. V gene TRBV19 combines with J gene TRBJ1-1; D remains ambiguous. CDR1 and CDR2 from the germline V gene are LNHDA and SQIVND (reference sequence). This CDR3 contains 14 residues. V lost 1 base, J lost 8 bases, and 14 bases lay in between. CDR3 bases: TGTGCCAGTAGTATAGGTGGTTGGATGACAGAAGCTTTCTTT. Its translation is CASSIGGWMTEAFF.

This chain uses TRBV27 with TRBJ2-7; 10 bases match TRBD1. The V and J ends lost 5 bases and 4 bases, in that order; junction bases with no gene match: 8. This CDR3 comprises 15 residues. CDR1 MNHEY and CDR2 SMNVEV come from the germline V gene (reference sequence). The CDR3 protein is CASSAWTGGRYEQYF. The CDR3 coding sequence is TGTGCCAGCAGTGCATGGACAGGGGGAAGATACGAGCAGTACTTC.

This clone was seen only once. This CDR3 reads CASRALRDTQETQYF. DNA of the CDR3: TGTGCCAGCAGAGCCCTACGGGACACACAAGAGACCCAGTACTTC. The chain recombines TRBV6-1 with TRBJ2-5; weak D call: TRBD1 (6 bases). This CDR3 spans 15 amino acids. V dropped 6 bases and J dropped 2 bases, with 16 bases sitting between them. Germline loops: CDR1 MNHNS, CDR2 SASEGT.

The CDR3: CATSRGSQGGGETQYF. DNA of the CDR3: TGTGCCACCAGCAGAGGTAGTCAGGGGGGAGGAGAGACCCAGTACTTC. V and J are TRBV15 and TRBJ2-5, with TRBD1 as a possible D gene (7 bases). CDR1 and CDR2 (germline): LNHNV, YYDKDF (reference sequence). This CDR3 contains 16 residues. Trimming removed 1 base at V and 4 bases at J, with 16 bases between.

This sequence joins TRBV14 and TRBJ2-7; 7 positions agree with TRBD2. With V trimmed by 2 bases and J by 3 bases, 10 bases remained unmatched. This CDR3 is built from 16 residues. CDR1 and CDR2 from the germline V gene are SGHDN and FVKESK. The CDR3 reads CASSQSSGRALYEQYF. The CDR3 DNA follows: TGTGCCAGCAGCCAATCATCAGGGAGGGCTCTCTACGAGCAGTACTTC.

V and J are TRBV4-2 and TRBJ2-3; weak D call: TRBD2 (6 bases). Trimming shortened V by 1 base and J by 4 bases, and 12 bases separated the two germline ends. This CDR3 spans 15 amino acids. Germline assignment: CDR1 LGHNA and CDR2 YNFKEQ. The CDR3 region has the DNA TGTGCCAGCAGCCAAGCTCTAGCGAATCCAGATACGCAGTATTTT. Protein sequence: CASSQALANPDTQYF.

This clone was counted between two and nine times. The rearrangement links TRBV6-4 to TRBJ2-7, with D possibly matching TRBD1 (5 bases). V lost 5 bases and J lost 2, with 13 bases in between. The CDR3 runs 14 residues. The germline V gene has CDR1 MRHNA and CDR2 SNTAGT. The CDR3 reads CASSRHRYTYEQYF. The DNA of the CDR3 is TGTGCCAGCAGTCGTCACAGGTACACCTACGAGCAGTACTTC.

The CDR3: CASSPYRGQRETQYF. CDR3 bases: TGTGCCAGCAGCCCTTACAGGGGCCAGCGGGAGACCCAGTACTTC. The V call is TRBV14, the J call TRBJ2-5; the match to TRBD1 covers 7 bases. Germline V lookup: CDR1 SGHDN, CDR2 FVKESK. The CDR3 totals 15 residues. After removal of 4 bases from V and 5 bases from J, the junction contained 10 bases not matched to a gene.

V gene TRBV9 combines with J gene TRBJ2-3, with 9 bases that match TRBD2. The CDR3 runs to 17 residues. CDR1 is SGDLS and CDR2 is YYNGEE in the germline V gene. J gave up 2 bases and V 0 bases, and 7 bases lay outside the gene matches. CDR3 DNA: TGTGCCAGCAGCGTAGAGGGTAGCGGGGGCCCCACAGATACGCAGTATTTT. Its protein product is CASSVEGSGGPTDTQYF.

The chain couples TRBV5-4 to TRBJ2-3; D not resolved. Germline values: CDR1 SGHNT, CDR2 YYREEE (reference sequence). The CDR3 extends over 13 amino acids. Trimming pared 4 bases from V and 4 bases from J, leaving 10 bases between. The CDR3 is CASSRPSADTQYF. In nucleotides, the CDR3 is TGTGCCAGCAGCCGCCCGTCGGCAGATACGCAGTATTTT.

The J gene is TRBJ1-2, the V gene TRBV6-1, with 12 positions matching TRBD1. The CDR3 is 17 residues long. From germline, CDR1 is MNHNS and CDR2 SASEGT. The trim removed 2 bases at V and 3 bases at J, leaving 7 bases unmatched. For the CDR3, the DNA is TGTGCCAGCAGTGAAAAAGGGACAGGGGGCGTGGACTATGGCTACACCTTC. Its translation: CASSEKGTGGVDYGYTF.

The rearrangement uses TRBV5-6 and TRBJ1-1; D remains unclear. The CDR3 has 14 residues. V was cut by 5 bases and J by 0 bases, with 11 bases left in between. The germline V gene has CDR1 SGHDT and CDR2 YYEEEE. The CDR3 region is CASSSPSVNTEAFF. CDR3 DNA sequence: TGTGCCAGCAGTTCACCGTCAGTGAACACTGAAGCTTTCTTT.

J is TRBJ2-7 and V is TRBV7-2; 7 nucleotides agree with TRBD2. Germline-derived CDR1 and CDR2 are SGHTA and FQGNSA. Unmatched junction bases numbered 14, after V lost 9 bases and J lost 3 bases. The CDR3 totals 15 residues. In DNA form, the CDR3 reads TGTGCCAGTGACGATCGAGCGGGGACCATCTACGAGCAGTACTTC. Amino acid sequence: CASDDRAGTIYEQYF.